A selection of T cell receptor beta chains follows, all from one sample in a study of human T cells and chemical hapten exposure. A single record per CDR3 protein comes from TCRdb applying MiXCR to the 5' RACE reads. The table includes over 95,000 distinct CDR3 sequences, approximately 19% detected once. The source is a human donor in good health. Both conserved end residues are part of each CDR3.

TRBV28 CASSLLSDGQGNTEAFF
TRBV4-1 CASSQAGVTYEQYF
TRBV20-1 CSASRTGGYGYTF
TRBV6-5 CASLGGSYNEQFF
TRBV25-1 CASSDPGTGSSYEQYF
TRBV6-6 CASSYSTRNGLNEQFF
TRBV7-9 CASSRKGGQGNYEQYF
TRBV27 CASSPQGYIYGYTF
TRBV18 CASSPLDGGSYNSPLHF
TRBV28 CASLLRGRTDTQYF
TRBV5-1 CASSLYGVENTEAFF
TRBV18 CASSRQDNQPQHF
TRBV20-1 CSASSGDRAYNEQFF
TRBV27 CASSLFRDRRSSYNSPLNF
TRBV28 CASSSGQADEQYF
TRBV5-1 CASSLGGGDRTDLYSNQPQHF
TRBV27 CASSLFWTPYNEQFF
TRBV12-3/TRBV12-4 CASSFPKGGVDEKLFF
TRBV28 CASSGRASDTQYF
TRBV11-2 CASSLEAVSYGYTF
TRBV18 CASSPGTGGYEQYF
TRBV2 CASRQQGWNTEAFF
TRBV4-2 CASSLTGMGDPNSPLHF
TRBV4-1 CASSQDEGSWTEAFF
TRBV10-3 CAISEGGTSNSPLHF
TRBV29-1 CSVEDLWDTVSTDTQYF
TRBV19 CASSIQGASYEQYF
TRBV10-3 CAISDRDGTSGGDTQYF
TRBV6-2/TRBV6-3 CASSYPFWGDHYEQYF
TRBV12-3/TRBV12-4 CASSLSGVDGQPQHF
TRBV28 CASSLRGEQYF
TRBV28 CASRIPDRVGLFF
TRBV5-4 CASSRTGGLYEQYF
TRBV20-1 CSARADRGPGETQYF
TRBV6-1 CASRPTGVHQPQHF
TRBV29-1 CSVEMAYNEQFF
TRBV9 CASSAIGDTQYF
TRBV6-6 CASSYRGAWDEQFF
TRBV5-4 CASSVGLTSPLHF
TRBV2 CASSEVGGSYGYTF
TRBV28 CASDGGGVQPQHF
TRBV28 CASSSPESSYNSPLHF
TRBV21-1 CASSKRDRRLKTYEQYF
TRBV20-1 CSAWDSPQEAFF
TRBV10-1 CANLTGSSSYEQYF
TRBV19 CASSYKPGLYNEQFF
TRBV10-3 CAISESIRIEQYF
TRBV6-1 CASSHPPTGFAEAFF
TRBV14 CASSQGHSEETQYF
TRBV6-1 CATPDRLGEQFF
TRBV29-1 CSVNRGLKDGYTF
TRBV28 CASSLIPVHEKLFF
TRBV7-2 CASSLEDPGRVRNEQFF
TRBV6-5 CASSYSGLGETQYF